This TCR beta chain comes out of a study of blood T cell repertoires in COVID-19. Study-level information: Donors in the United States, Italy and Spain gave samples during acute or convalescent COVID-19.

The length of the CDR3 is 15 residues. Looked up from germline, CDR1 is MDHEN and CDR2 is SYDVKM. Trimming took off 3 bases at V and 9 bases at J, with 18 bases between the two ends. Clones were read by immunoSEQ multiplex PCR, and TCRdb kept only the in-frame ones, dropping some. This sample has 250,000 or so clones, with 80% to 90% found just once. This clonotype was sampled from a woman aged 30 to 39 with active or convalescent COVID-19. Sequencing used peripheral blood. This rearrangement joins TRBV28 to TRBJ2-4, with a possible D match to TRBD2 (6 bases). The CDR3 DNA reads as TGTGCCAGCAGTTTGAGGTCCGGGGGAAGGGGCATTCAGTACTTC. Amino acid sequence: CASSLRSGGRGIQYF.